Included here is one T cell receptor (beta chain) sequence, with context. The sample originates from a study of blood T cell repertoires in COVID-19. In Cohort 3, a recovered donor had either two negative PCRs, clearance, or symptom resolution. TCRdb's table, derived via immunoSEQ multiplex PCR, lists solely in-frame clones and lacks some. The table has hundreds of thousands of clones, 75% to 90% seen once. This receptor was identified in a woman between 55 and 75 years old who had recovered from COVID-19. What was sequenced was PBMCs or T cells enriched from blood (not recorded which).

The CDR3 is CASSLGGVGGPDTQYF. CDR3 bases: TGTGCCAGCAGCTTAGGAGGTGTGGGGGGGCCTGATACGCAGTATTTT. The J gene is TRBJ2-3, the V gene TRBV7-9; weak D call: TRBD2 (7 bases). The CDR3 has 16 residues. Germline V CDR1 and CDR2: SEHNR, FQNEAQ (reference sequence). The V end was cut by 1 base, the J end by 6 bases, with 17 bases between.